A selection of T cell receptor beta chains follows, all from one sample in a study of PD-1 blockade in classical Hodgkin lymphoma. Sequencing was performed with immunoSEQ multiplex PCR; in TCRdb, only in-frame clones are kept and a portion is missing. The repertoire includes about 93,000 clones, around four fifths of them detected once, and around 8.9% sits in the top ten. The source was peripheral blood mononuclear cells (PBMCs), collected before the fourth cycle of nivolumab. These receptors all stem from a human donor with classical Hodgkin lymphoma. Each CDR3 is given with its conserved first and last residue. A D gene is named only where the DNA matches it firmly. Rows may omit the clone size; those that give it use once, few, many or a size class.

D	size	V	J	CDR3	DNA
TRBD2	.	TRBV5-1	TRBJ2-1	CASSLEGGRTYNEQFF	TGCGCCAGCAGCTTGGAGGGCGGGAGGACCTACAATGAGCAGTTCTTC
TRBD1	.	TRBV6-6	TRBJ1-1	CASRYTGTGPVGEAFF	TGTGCCAGCAGATACACTGGGACAGGGCCCGTAGGGGAAGCTTTCTTT
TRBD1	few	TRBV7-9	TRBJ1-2	CASSSGGREGYTF	TGTGCCAGCAGCTCAGGGGGAAGAGAAGGCTACACCTTC
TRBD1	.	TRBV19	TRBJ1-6	CGSRDRGNSPLHF	TGTGGCTCACGGGACAGGGGTAATTCACCCCTCCACTTT
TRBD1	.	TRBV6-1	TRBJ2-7	CASSPGGHEQYF	TGTGCCAGCAGCCCAGGGGGCCACGAGCAGTACTTC
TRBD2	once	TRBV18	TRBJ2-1	CASSPPGLAGGWSYNEQFF	TGTGCCAGCTCACCACCGGGACTAGCGGGAGGGTGGTCCTACAATGAGCAGTTCTTC
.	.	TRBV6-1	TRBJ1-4	CASITTLGRVEKLFF	TGTGCCAGCATTACCACATTGGGGCGTGTGGAAAAACTGTTTTTT
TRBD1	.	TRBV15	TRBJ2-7	CATSRGGQGFYEQYF	TGTGCCACCAGCAGAGGGGGACAGGGTTTCTACGAGCAGTACTTC
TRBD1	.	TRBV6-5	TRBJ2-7	CASTQAGTGSYEQYF	TGTGCCAGCACCCAGGCCGGGACAGGCTCCTACGAGCAGTACTTC
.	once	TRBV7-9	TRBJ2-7	CASSLYEQYF	TGTGCCAGCAGCCTCTACGAGCAGTACTTC
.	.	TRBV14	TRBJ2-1	CASSFDRPNRHEQFF	TGTGCCAGCAGCTTTGACAGGCCCAACAGACATGAGCAGTTCTTC
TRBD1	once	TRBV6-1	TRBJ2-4	CASSATLDRVGTKNIQYF	TGTGCCAGCAGTGCCACCCTGGACAGGGTCGGGACCAAAAACATTCAGTACTTC
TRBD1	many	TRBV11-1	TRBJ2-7	CASRQGLDEQYF	TGTGCCAGCAGACAGGGGCTGGACGAGCAGTACTTC
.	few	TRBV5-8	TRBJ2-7	CASSFYDPTPRDF	TGTGCCAGCAGCTTTTACGACCCGACCCCTCGGGACTTC
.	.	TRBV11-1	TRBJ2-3	CASSTHIRADTQYF	TGTGCCAGCAGCACGCACATTCGGGCAGATACGCAGTATTTT
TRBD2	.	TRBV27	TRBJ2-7	CASSFSGSGVYEQYF	TGTGCCAGCAGTTTTAGCGGGAGCGGGGTCTACGAGCAGTACTTC
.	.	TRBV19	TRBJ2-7	CASSREVSVWEQYF	TGTGCCAGTAGTAGGGAGGTTTCCGTCTGGGAGCAGTACTTC
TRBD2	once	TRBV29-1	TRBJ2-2	CSGGGGRGGTGELFF	TGCAGCGGAGGAGGCGGGAGGGGAGGAACCGGGGAGCTGTTTTTT
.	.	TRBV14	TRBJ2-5	CASSPNIGETQYF	TGTGCCAGCAGCCCGAATATTGGAGAGACCCAGTACTTC
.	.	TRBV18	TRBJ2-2	CASSPRSMVSTGELFF	TGTGCCAGCTCACCAAGGTCTATGGTATCAACCGGGGAGCTGTTTTTT
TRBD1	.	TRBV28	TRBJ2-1	CASSLLSAGGNEQFF	TGTGCCAGCAGTTTGTTGTCGGCAGGGGGCAATGAGCAGTTCTTC
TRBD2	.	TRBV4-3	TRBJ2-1	CASSQMASGRDALSYNEQFF	TGCGCCAGCAGCCAAATGGCTAGCGGGAGGGATGCCCTCTCCTACAATGAGCAGTTCTTC
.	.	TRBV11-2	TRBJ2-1	CASSQDPGQTANEQFF	TGCGCCAGCAGCCAAGATCCGGGCCAGACCGCCAATGAGCAGTTCTTC
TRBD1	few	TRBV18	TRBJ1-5	CASSPVTGAQPQHF	TGTGCCAGCTCACCAGTTACAGGGGCTCAGCCCCAGCATTTT
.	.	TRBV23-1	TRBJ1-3	CASSQSRTSSSGNTIYF	TGCGCCAGCAGTCAATCCCGCACAAGCTCATCTGGAAACACCATATATTTT
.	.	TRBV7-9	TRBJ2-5	CASSFVVEETQYF	TGTGCCAGCAGCTTTGTTGTTGAAGAGACCCAGTACTTC
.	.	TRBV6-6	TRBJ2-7	CASSYTGASSYEQYF	TGTGCCAGCAGTTACACGGGGGCGAGCTCCTACGAGCAGTACTTC
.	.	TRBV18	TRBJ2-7	CASRGYEQYF	TGTGCCAGCCGGGGGTACGAGCAGTACTTC
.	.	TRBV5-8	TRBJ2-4	CASSLAMWWAKNIQYF	TGTGCCAGCAGCTTGGCCATGTGGTGGGCCAAAAACATTCAGTACTTC
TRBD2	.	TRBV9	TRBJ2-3	CASNRGVADTQYF	TGTGCCAGCAACCGGGGGGTAGCAGATACGCAGTATTTT
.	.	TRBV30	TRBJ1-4	CAWSVQGGEKLFF	TGTGCCTGGAGTGTACAGGGTGGCGAAAAACTGTTTTTT
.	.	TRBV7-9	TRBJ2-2	CASSLALSGANTGELFF	TGTGCCAGCAGCTTAGCTCTATCGGGGGCGAACACCGGGGAGCTGTTTTTT
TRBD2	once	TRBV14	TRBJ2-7	CASSQLGTSGSEQYF	TGTGCCAGCAGCCAACTAGGGACTAGCGGGTCCGAGCAGTACTTC
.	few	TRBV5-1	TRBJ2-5	CASSPEGSGEETQYF	TGCGCCAGCAGCCCGGAGGGGTCGGGGGAAGAGACCCAGTACTTC
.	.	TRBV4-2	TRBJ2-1	CASSPSYNEQFF	TGTGCCAGCAGCCCCTCCTACAATGAGCAGTTCTTC
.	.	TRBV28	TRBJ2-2	CASSLGSGELFF	TGTGCCAGCAGTTTAGGATCCGGGGAGCTGTTTTTT
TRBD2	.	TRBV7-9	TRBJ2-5	CASSLRGGRQQETQYF	TGTGCCAGCAGCTTAAGGGGCGGGAGGCAGCAAGAGACCCAGTACTTC
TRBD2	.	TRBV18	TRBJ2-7	CASSKPSGDEQYF	TGTGCCAGCTCAAAACCTAGCGGGGACGAGCAGTACTTC
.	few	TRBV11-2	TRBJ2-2	CASSPRTAYAGELFF	TGTGCCAGCAGCCCCCGGACAGCTTACGCCGGGGAGCTGTTTTTT
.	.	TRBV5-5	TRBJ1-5	CASSLDAPNQPQHF	TGTGCCAGCAGCTTGGATGCTCCTAATCAGCCCCAGCATTTT
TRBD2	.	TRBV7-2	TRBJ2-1	CASSFDSGSYNEQFF	TGTGCCAGCAGCTTTGATAGCGGGTCCTACAATGAGCAGTTCTTC
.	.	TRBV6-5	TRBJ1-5	CASSYSPWQPQHF	TGTGCCAGCAGTTACTCGCCGTGGCAGCCCCAGCATTTT
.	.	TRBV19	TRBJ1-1	CASSSMLYRTTEAFF	TGTGCCAGTAGCTCAATGCTCTACAGGACCACTGAAGCTTTCTTT
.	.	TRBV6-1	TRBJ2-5	CASSEVEGETQYF	TGTGCCAGCAGTGAAGTAGAAGGAGAGACCCAGTACTTC
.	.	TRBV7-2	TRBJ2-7	CASSLRENSYEQYF	TGTGCCAGCAGCTTACGGGAGAACTCCTACGAGCAGTACTTC
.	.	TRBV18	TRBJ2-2	CASSPTRARNTGELFF	TGTGCCAGCTCACCTACCCGCGCCAGGAACACCGGGGAGCTGTTTTTT
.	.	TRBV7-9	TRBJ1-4	CASSLEAQLPNEKLFF	TGTGCCAGCAGCTTAGAGGCGCAGTTGCCTAATGAAAAACTGTTTTTT
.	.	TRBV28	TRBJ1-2	CASSVRGYGYTF	TGTGCCAGCAGTGTTCGGGGCTATGGCTACACCTTC
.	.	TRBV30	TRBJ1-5	CAFSLLPGYQPQHF	TGTGCCTTCTCGCTCCTACCGGGGTATCAGCCCCAGCATTTT
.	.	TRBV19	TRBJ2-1	CASSFQGSGQFF	TGTGCCAGTAGCTTCCAGGGTTCTGGGCAGTTCTTC
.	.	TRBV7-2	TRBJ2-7	CASSLLLGAAYEQYF	TGTGCCAGCAGCTTACTCCTTGGCGCCGCCTACGAGCAGTACTTC
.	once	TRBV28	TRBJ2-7	CASSPPQVPYF	TGTGCCAGCAGTCCACCCCAGGTCCCGTACTTC
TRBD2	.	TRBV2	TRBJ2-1	CASIQEPTGLAGVEQFF	TGTGCCAGCATACAGGAGCCGACGGGACTAGCGGGAGTAGAGCAGTTCTTC